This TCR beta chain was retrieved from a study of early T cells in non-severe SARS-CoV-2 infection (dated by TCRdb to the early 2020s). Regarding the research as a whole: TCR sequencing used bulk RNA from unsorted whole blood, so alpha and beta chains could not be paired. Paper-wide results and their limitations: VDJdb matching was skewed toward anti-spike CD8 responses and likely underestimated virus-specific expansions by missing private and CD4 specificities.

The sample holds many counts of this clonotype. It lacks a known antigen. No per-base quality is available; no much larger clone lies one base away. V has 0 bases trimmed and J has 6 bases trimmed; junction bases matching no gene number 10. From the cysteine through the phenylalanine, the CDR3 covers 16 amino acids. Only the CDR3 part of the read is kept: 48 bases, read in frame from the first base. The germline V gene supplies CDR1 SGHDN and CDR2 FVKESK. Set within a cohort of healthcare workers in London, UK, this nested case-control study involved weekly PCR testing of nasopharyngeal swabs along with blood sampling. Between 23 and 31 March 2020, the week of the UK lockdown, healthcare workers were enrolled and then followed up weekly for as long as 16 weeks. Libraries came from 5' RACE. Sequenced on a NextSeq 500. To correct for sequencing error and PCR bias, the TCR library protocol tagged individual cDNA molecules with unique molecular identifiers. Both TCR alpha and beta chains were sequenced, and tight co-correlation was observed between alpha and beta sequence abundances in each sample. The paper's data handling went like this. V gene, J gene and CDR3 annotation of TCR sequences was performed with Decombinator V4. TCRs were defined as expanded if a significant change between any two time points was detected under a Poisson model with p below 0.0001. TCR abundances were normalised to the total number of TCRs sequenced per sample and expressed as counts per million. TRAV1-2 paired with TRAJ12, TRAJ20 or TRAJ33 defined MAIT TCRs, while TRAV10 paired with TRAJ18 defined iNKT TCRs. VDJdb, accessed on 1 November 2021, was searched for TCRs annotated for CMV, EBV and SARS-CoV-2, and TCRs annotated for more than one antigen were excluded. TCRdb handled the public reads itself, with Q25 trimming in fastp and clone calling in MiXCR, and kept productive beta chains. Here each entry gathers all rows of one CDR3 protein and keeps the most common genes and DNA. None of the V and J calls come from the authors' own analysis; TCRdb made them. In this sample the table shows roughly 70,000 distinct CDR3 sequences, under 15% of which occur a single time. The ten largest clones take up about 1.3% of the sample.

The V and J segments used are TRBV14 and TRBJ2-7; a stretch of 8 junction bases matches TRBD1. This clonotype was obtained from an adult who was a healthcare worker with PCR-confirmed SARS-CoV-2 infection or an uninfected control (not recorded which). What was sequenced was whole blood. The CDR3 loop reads CASSQDMRQGNSEQYF. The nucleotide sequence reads TGTGCCAGCAGCCAAGATATGCGACAGGGGAACTCCGAGCAGTACTTC.